One and the same sample provided the 12 T cell receptor beta chains below, sequenced in a study of blood T cell repertoires in COVID-19. Repertoires were generated with immunoSEQ multiplex PCR, while TCRdb's copy carries only in-frame clones and drops some. The sample holds roughly 110,000 clones, approximately 80% seen once. The sample consisted of peripheral blood. These receptors all come from a man older than 75 with COVID-19, enrolled during active disease.

The chain couples TRBV6-5 to TRBJ1-1; TRBD1 agrees at 7 bases. The CDR3 runs to 13 residues. Germline loops: CDR1 MNHEY, CDR2 SVGAGI. The J segment lost 0 bases and the V segment lost 8 bases, leaving 3 bases of the junction unmatched. The CDR3 nucleotides read TGTGCCAGCGCCGACAGGGTGAACACTGAAGCTTTCTTT. This sequence encodes CASADRVNTEAFF.

The rearrangement links TRBV10-3 to TRBJ1-2; D ambiguous. Germline lookup yields CDR1 ENHRY and CDR2 SYGVKD. Between the trimmed V and J ends, which lost 4 bases and 6 bases, there was a span of 18 bases. The CDR3 sequence is 15 residues long. DNA of the CDR3: TGTGCCATCAGTGGGACTACATCACCGGGCAATGGCTACACCTTC. This sequence encodes CAISGTTSPGNGYTF.

This clone was recorded a few times. This chain joins TRBV5-1 and TRBJ1-4; weak D call: TRBD1 (6 bases). CDR3 length: 15 amino acids. Between the trimmed V and J ends, which lost 3 bases and 7 bases, there was a span of 16 bases. Germline-derived CDR1 and CDR2 are SGHRS and YFSETQ. The CDR3 DNA sequence: TGCGCCAGCAGCTCGGGACAAGTGGGCGGTGAAAAACTGTTTTTT. This translates into CASSSGQVGGEKLFF.

The chain uses TRBV11-1 and TRBJ2-7; possible D gene TRBD1, 5 bases. V lost 3 bases to trimming and J lost 2 bases, with 11 bases between them. This CDR3 has 14 residues. From germline, CDR1 is SGHAT and CDR2 FQDESV (reference sequence). This chain's CDR3 is CASSLGRGPYEQYF. CDR3 in DNA: TGTGCCAGCAGCTTGGGTAGGGGCCCCTACGAGCAGTACTTC. The variable domain in full, completed from reference TRBV11-1 and TRBJ2-7, reads EAEVAQSPRYKITEKSQAVAFWCDPISGHATLYWYRQILGQGPELLVQFQDESVVDDSQLPKDRFSAERLKGVDSTLKIQPAELGDSAMYLCASSLGRGPYEQYFGPGTRLTVT.

The chain links TRBV28 to TRBJ2-7, with 7 bases identical to TRBD2. The CDR3 loop spans 16 amino acids. Per the germline V gene, CDR1 is MDHEN and CDR2 is SYDVKM. Unmatched junction bases numbered 9, after V lost 2 bases and J lost 2 bases. The CDR3 DNA follows: TGTGCCAGCAGTTTACTTGGGGCGGGAGCTGCCTACGAGCAGTACTTC. Translated, it gives CASSLLGAGAAYEQYF.

The V and J genes are TRBV6-9 and TRBJ1-1; no definite D call. The germline gives CDR1 MNHGY, CDR2 SVAAGI. The CDR3 is made up of 14 amino acids. V lost 1 base and J 4 bases, leaving 10 bases between the germline ends. In DNA form, the CDR3 reads TGTGCCAGCAGTTATTTCAGGTCCCCCACTGAAGCTTTCTTT. Translation: CASSYFRSPTEAFF.

The CDR3 DNA follows: TGTGCCAGCAGTTTATCAACTAGCGGGAGTTACGAGCAGTACTTC. Translated, it gives CASSLSTSGSYEQYF. The rearrangement uses TRBV27 and TRBJ2-7; 11 bases agree with TRBD2. Per germline, CDR1 MNHEY and CDR2 SMNVEV (reference sequence). V shed 0 bases, J shed 4 bases, and the junction held 2 bases outside the gene matches. There are 15 residues in the CDR3.

The chain uses TRBV6-2 or TRBV6-3 and TRBJ2-7; TRBD1 agrees at 9 bases. From germline, CDR1 is MNHEY and CDR2 SVGEGT. Trimming cost V 6 bases and J 7 bases; bases outside gene matches: 13. The CDR3 runs 15 residues. Here the CDR3 DNA reads TGTGCCAGCAGCGTTCGTGGACAGGGGTCTCGGGAGCAGTACTTC. Translated, it gives CASSVRGQGSREQYF.

The J gene is TRBJ2-1, the V gene TRBV4-1; no clear D. CDR3 length equals 14 residues. Germline lookup yields CDR1 MGHRA and CDR2 YSYEKL. Trimming took 1 base from V and 0 from J, leaving 4 bases between them. DNA for the CDR3: TGCGCCAGCAGCCAAGGGAGCTCCTACAATGAGCAGTTCTTC. Its translation is CASSQGSSYNEQFF.

The rearrangement uses TRBV6-2 or TRBV6-3 and TRBJ2-7; possible D gene TRBD2, 5 bases. Germline V CDR1 and CDR2: MNHEY, SVGEGT. The CDR3 has 16 amino acids. Between the trimmed V and J ends, which lost 6 bases and 4 bases, there was a span of 22 bases. CDR3 residues: CASSPVGRGSIYEQYF. For the CDR3, the DNA is TGTGCCAGCAGCCCAGTGGGGAGAGGCTCTATATACGAGCAGTACTTC.

The chain carries TRBV29-1 and TRBJ2-4, with D possibly being TRBD1 (5 bases). CDR1 and CDR2 from the germline V gene are SQVTM and ANQGSEA. This CDR3 is built from 17 residues. V lost 0 bases and J 0 bases, leaving 15 bases between the germline ends. The CDR3 protein is CSVEEARTSLAKNIQYF. Written as DNA, the CDR3 is TGCAGCGTTGAAGAAGCTAGGACATCTTTAGCCAAAAACATTCAGTACTTC.

The CDR3 region is CATSGTSGKSYNEQFF. In DNA, the CDR3 is TGTGCCACCAGTGGGACTAGCGGGAAATCCTACAATGAGCAGTTCTTC. The genes are TRBV24-1 and TRBJ2-1; 12 bases align to TRBD2. This CDR3 is built from 16 residues. CDR1 is KGHDR and CDR2 is SFDVKD in the germline V gene. The V gene end was trimmed by 5 bases and the J gene end by 1 base; junction bases not matched to a gene: 2.